This T cell receptor beta chain is drawn from a study of immune characterization of retroperitoneal liposarcoma. CDR3 length: 17 amino acids. Germline trimming cut 8 bases from V and 10 bases from J; bases unmatched to any gene: 17. Germline V gene data show CDR1 as MNHNS and CDR2 as SASEGT. In TCRdb, the PCR reads were re-called with MiXCR into one record per CDR3 protein. Of around 2,200 distinct CDR3 sequences listed, over 40% were seen once; the top ten hold around a sixth. The receptor's source is a male donor with retroperitoneal liposarcoma. The rearrangement joins TRBV6-1 to TRBJ2-1, with 13 bases lining up with TRBD2. Sequencing input: tumor tissue. CDR3 in amino acids: CASRAGTSGARREEQFF. CDR3 DNA: TGTGCCAGCCGGGCCGGGACTAGCGGGGCCAGGAGGGAGGAGCAGTTCTTC.